This T cell receptor beta chain emerged from a study of blood T cell repertoires in COVID-19 (TCRdb year 2020). In the study overall: Collaborator samples came from the United States, Italy and Spain and covered acute and convalescent phases of COVID-19. The material from the prospective study consisted of cDNA or gDNA derived from T cells, B-cell-depleted T cells, or PBMCs. Subjects who had been exposed to COVID-19, were actively infected with it, or had recovered from it provided the deeply sampled blood TCRbeta repertoires that made up the dataset. A freely available public database, intended as a resource for researchers studying the immune response to SARS-CoV-2, is where the repertoires were released. Samples were obtained from the ongoing ImmuneRACE study (first 160 participants) and from roughly 1,300 subjects provided by 6 global collaborators. Nearly every sample came with metadata listing a de-identified subject ID, COVID-19 status, age in years and sex. HLA class I and class II types, where available, came from metadata supplied by the sample provider rather than from assay-based typing. Findings and caveats that apply to the study as a whole: How much clinical and demographic metadata was included differed by source and by participant, and the metadata was provided uncurated.

The cysteine opens and the phenylalanine closes a CDR3 of 15 amino acids. The sequence is cut down to CDR3 DNA, 45 bases in frame from base 1. Sequences SGHTA (CDR1) and FQGNSA (CDR2) are obtained from the germline V gene. V is shortened by 5 bases, J by 0 bases, and the region joining them spans 11 bases. A word on this clone: What this receptor recognizes is not known. No much larger clonotype is one base removed from it; base qualities were not supplied.

The immunoSEQ Assay, a bias-controlled multiplex PCR, was used to amplify TCRbeta CDR3 regions from genomic DNA. Concerning the study's data processing: The number of nucleated cells in each sample was estimated by amplification of reference gene primers within the assay. To quantify the absolute abundance of each unique TCRbeta CDR3 rearrangement, sequence reads were collapsed and filtered. For each sample, productive Simpson clonality was calculated by taking the square root of Simpson's diversity index across productive rearrangements. Imported from immuneACCESS, the table was reduced by TCRdb to in-frame sequences with V and J called. These copies leave out some clones; in studies compared against another copy, an unresolved V gene accounts for under half, and the cause of the remainder is not known. That table gives V, J and clone size, and the DNA gave D and trimming. In this sample the table shows some 70,000 clones, roughly 84% of which occur a single time. The ten most abundant clones make up approximately 10% of the sample.

Whole blood was collected in K2EDTA tubes by collaborating institutions according to the institutions' own protocols. For TCRbeta analysis, collaborators shipped samples as frozen whole blood, isolated PBMCs, or DNA extracted from either of those sample types. The receptor was derived from a woman in her fifties or sixties with acute or convalescent COVID-19. The chain is assembled from TRBV7-2 and TRBJ1-5; perhaps TRBD1 is the D gene, with 6 bases matching. Sequenced material: peripheral blood. CDR3 region: CASSPGTISNQPQHF. In nucleotides, the sequence is TGTGCCAGCAGCCCAGGGACAATTAGCAATCAGCCCCAGCATTTT.